These 13 T cell receptor beta chains share one sample of origin, sequenced in a study of blood T cells in healthy people across ages. It was with a sample-barcoded 5' primer and a J-beta primer mix that a second PCR of roughly 7 to 12 cycles was run. Each CDR3 protein is one row after TCRdb ran MiXCR on the 5' RACE reads. The sample records 780,000 or so distinct CDR3 sequences, around three fifths being singletons. The sequencing sample was made of blood. These receptors came from a man aged 40-55 years in good health.

There are a few counts of this clonotype. This chain uses TRBV24-1 with TRBJ1-2, with D maybe TRBD1 (6 bases). Trimming cost V 0 bases and J 5 bases, with 12 bases left between them. The CDR3 has 15 residues. Germline V gene sequence: CDR1 KGHDR, CDR2 SFDVKD. The CDR3: CATSDLMGGIYGYTF. As DNA, the CDR3 is TGTGCCACCAGTGATTTGATGGGGGGCATATATGGCTACACCTTC.

This clonotype was seen many times. The chain couples TRBV10-3 to TRBJ1-1; unclear D gene. Germline-derived CDR1 and CDR2 are ENHRY and SYGVKD. V was pared by 3 bases and J by 0 bases, with 14 bases between. The CDR3 consists of 16 residues. CDR3 coding DNA: TGTGCCATCAGTGAAGGGTCCCATCCTCTGAACACTGAAGCTTTCTTT. It is translated as CAISEGSHPLNTEAFF.

J is TRBJ2-4 and V is TRBV28; the match to TRBD1 covers 7 bases. Trimming removed 6 bases from V and 3 bases from J; junction bases left unmatched: 14. The CDR3 runs 17 residues. Germline CDR1 and CDR2: MDHEN and SYDVKM. The chain's CDR3 is CASSRYQGGRLKNIQYF. DNA for the CDR3: TGTGCCAGCAGCCGATACCAAGGGGGCAGACTCAAAAACATTCAGTACTTC.

The rearrangement uses TRBV27 and TRBJ2-7; 7 nucleotides line up with TRBD1. The germline CDR1 and CDR2 sequences are MNHEY and SMNVEV (reference sequence). The CDR3 is made up of 16 amino acids. V dropped 2 bases and J dropped 0; count of bases not matched to a gene: 7. Here the CDR3 DNA reads TGTGCCAGCAGTTTAATGGGGGACAGCCGCTCCTACGAGCAGTACTTC. Residues: CASSLMGDSRSYEQYF.

The V gene is TRBV12-3 or TRBV12-4, the J gene TRBJ1-4; 7 nucleotides match TRBD1. The CDR3 runs 14 residues. The V and J ends lost 7 bases and 7 bases, in that order; junction bases with no gene match: 9. The DNA of the CDR3 is TGTGCCAGCACCCCGGCAGGGGGGTTTGAAAAACTGTTTTTT. It specifies CASTPAGGFEKLFF.

The chain carries TRBV2 and TRBJ1-2; weak D call: TRBD1 (6 bases). The CDR3 covers 15 residues. V shed 3 bases and J shed 4 bases, with 15 bases lying between them. The germline CDR1 and CDR2 sequences are SNHLY and FYNNEI. CDR3 nucleotides: TGTGCCAGCAGTGAGGGAGGTGGCAGGGGCTATGGCTACACCTTC. As protein: CASSEGGGRGYGYTF.

This chain connects TRBV14 to TRBJ2-4; D remains ambiguous. The V end was cut by 4 bases, the J end by 13 bases, with 14 bases between. The CDR3 totals 12 residues. Germline CDR1 SGHDN, CDR2 FVKESK. The chain's CDR3 is CASSLARLQQYF. The CDR3 DNA reads as TGTGCCAGCAGCCTAGCTAGGTTGCAGCAGTACTTC.

This clonotype was seen a handful of times. The V and J genes are TRBV5-1 and TRBJ2-1, with 9 bases lining up with TRBD2. Germline trimming cut 0 bases from V and 8 bases from J; bases unmatched to any gene: 6. The CDR3 extends over 15 amino acids. Germline values: CDR1 SGHRS, CDR2 YFSETQ. CDR3 sequence: CASSLGAGGPDEQFF. Here the CDR3 DNA reads TGCGCCAGCAGCTTGGGGGCGGGAGGGCCGGATGAGCAGTTCTTC.

This clonotype was seen a single time. CDR3 in DNA: TGTGCCATGATTAGCATTCCCGACTCGTGGAGAAGCAATCAGCCCCAGCATTTT. This translates into CAMISIPDSWRSNQPQHF. This chain links TRBV4-2 with TRBJ1-5; D is unresolved. Looked up from germline, CDR1 is LGHNA and CDR2 is YNFKEQ. The CDR3 spans 18 residues. Trimming removed 10 bases from V and 1 base from J, with 26 bases in between.

The gene calls are TRBV6-5 and TRBJ1-1; 7 nucleotides agree with TRBD1. CDR1 MNHEY and CDR2 SVGAGI come from the germline V gene. This CDR3 is built from 14 residues. Trimming took 7 bases from V and 4 from J; bases not matched to a gene: 9. CDR3 DNA sequence: TGTGCCAGCATCACAGGGGCCGGGGGCACTGAAGCTTTCTTT. Translating gives CASITGAGGTEAFF.

The V gene is TRBV9, the J gene TRBJ2-3; 11 bases line up with TRBD2. Germline-derived CDR1 and CDR2 are SGDLS and YYNGEE. The CDR3 is 15 amino acids. J gave up 8 bases and V 6 bases, and 11 bases lay outside the gene matches. The CDR3 nucleotides read TGTGCCAGCAACGAGACTAGCGGGGTCCCAGGTACGCAGTATTTT. This gives the protein CASNETSGVPGTQYF.

The genes are TRBV3-1 and TRBJ2-1, with D hard to call. The J call may be mistaken, given a closer DNA end match to TRBJ2-7. The CDR3 is 15 amino acids. Germline assignment: CDR1 LGHDT and CDR2 YNNKEL (reference sequence). The CDR3, as DNA: TGTGCCAGCAGCCAAGCTTCCACTGCCTACAATGAGCAGTACTTC. The encoded protein is CASSQASTAYNEQYF.

J is TRBJ2-7 and V is TRBV3-1; 7 bases map to TRBD2. V lost 1 base to trimming and J lost 0 bases; unmatched junction nucleotides: 6. The CDR3 runs to 16 residues. From germline, CDR1 is LGHDT and CDR2 YNNKEL (reference sequence). DNA for the CDR3: TGTGCCAGCAGCCAAGGCCTAGCGGAGAACTCCTACGAGCAGTACTTC. This encodes CASSQGLAENSYEQYF.